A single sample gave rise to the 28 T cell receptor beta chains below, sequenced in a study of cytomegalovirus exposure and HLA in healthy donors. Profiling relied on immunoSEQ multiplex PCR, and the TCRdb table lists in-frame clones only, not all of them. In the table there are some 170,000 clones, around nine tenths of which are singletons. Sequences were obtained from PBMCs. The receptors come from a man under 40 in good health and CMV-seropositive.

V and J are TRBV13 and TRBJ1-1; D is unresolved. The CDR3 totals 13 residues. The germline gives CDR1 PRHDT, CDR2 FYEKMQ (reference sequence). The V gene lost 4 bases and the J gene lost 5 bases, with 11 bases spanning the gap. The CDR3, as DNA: TGTGCCAGCAGCTCACGGATGGGGACTGAAGCTTTCTTT. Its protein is CASSSRMGTEAFF.

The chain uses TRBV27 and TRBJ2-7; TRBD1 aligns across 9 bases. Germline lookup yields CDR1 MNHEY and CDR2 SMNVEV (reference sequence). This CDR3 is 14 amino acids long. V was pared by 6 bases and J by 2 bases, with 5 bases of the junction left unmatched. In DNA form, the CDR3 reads TGTGCCAGCAGAGCCGGGACAGGGACCTACGAGCAGTACTTC. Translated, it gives CASRAGTGTYEQYF.

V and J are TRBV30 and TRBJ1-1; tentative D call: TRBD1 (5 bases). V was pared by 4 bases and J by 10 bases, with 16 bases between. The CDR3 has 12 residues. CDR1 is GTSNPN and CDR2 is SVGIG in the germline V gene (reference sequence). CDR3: CAWTSEGYGAFF. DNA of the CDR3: TGTGCCTGGACATCAGAGGGGTATGGAGCTTTCTTT.

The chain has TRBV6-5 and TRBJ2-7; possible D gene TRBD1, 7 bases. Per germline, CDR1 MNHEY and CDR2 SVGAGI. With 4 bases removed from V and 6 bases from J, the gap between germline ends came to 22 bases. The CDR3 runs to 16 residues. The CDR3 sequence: CASSLTGVGASAEQYF. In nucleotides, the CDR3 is TGTGCCAGCAGTTTAACAGGGGTGGGGGCTAGCGCCGAGCAGTACTTC.

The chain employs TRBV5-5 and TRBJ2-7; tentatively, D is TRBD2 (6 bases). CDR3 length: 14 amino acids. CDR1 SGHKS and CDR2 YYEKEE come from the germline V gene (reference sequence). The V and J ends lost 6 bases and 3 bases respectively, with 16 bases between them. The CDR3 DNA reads TGTGCCAGCACCCAACCGGGACTCCTCTACGAGCAGTACTTC. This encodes CASTQPGLLYEQYF.

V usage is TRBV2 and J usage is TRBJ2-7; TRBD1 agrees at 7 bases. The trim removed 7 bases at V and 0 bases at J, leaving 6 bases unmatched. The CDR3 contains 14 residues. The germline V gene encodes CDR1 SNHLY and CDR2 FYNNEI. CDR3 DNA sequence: TGTGCCAGCAAATCGGACAGGAGCTCCTACGAGCAGTACTTC. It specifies CASKSDRSSYEQYF. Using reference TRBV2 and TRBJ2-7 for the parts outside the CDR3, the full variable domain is EPEVTQTPSHQVTQMGQEVILRCVPISNHLYFYWYRQILGQKVEFLVSFYNNEISEKSEIFDDQFSVERPDGSNFTLKIRSTKLEDSAMYFCASKSDRSSYEQYFGPGTRLTVT.

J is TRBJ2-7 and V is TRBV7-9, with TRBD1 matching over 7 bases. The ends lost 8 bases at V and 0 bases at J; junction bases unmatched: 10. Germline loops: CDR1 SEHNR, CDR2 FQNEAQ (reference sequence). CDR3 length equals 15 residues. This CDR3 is CASWGGQAVSYEQYF. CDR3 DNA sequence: TGTGCCAGCTGGGGTGGACAGGCCGTCTCCTACGAGCAGTACTTC.

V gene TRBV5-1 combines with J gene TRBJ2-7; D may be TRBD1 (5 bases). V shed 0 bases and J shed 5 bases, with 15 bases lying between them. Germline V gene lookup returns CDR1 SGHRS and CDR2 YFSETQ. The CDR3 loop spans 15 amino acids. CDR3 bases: TGCGCCAGCAGCTTGGCCGGGCAGGGTCTCCACGAGCAGTACTTC. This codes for CASSLAGQGLHEQYF.

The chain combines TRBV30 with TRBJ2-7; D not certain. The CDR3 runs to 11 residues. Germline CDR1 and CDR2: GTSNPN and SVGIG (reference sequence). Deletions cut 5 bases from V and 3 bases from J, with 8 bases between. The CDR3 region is CAWGGNYEQYF. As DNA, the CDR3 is TGTGCCTGGGGCGGAAACTACGAGCAGTACTTC.

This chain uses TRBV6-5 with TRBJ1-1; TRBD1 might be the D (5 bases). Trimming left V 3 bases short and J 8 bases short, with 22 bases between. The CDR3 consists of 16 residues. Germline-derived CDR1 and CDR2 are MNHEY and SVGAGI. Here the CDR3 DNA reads TGTGCCAGCAGTTATCTTTGGGGGACGGACGATTCCGAAGCTTTCTTT. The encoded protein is CASSYLWGTDDSEAFF.

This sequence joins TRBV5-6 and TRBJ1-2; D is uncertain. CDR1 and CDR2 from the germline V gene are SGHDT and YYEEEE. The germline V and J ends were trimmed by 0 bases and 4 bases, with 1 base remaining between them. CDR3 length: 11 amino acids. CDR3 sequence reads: CASSLGYGYTF. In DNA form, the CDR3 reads TGTGCCAGCAGCTTGGGCTATGGCTACACCTTC.

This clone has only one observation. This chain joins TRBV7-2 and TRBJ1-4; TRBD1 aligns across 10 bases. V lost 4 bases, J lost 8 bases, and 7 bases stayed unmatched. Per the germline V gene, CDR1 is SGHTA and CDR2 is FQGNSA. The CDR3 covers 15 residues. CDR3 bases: TGTGCCAGCAGCTCGAGACAGGGGGCGGGAGAAAAACTGTTTTTT. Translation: CASSSRQGAGEKLFF.

The DNA of the CDR3 is TGCGCCAGCAGCCCAAGGGGTGACCAAAGTGGGACAGATACGCAGTATTTT. Translated: CASSPRGDQSGTDTQYF. The rearrangement joins TRBV4-1 to TRBJ2-3, with a tentative D call TRBD1 (5 bases). The germline V and J ends were trimmed by 4 bases and 3 bases, with 20 bases remaining between them. Germline V CDR1 and CDR2: MGHRA, YSYEKL. This CDR3 has 17 residues.

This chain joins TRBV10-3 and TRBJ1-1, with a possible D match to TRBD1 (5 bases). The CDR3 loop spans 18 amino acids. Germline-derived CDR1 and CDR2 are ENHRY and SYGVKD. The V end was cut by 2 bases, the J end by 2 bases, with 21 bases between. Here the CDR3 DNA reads TGTGCCATCAGTGAGATATTGGTGACCCGGGGGAAAAACACTGAAGCTTTCTTT. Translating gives CAISEILVTRGKNTEAFF.

The DNA for the CDR3 is TGTGCCAGCAGAGGGGTTGTTGGTTCACCCCTCCACTTT. Translated: CASRGVVGSPLHF. The rearrangement uses TRBV6-5 and TRBJ1-6, with D possibly matching TRBD1 (5 bases). CDR1 is MNHEY, CDR2 SVGAGI, per germline. This CDR3 is 13 amino acids long. Trimming removed 6 bases at V and 9 bases at J, with 12 bases between.

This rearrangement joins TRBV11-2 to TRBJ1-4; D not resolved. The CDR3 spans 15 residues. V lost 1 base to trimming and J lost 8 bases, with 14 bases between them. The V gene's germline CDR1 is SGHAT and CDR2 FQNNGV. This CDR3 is CASSLGGGRSEKLFF. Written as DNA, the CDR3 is TGTGCCAGCAGCTTAGGGGGAGGGCGATCGGAAAAACTGTTTTTT.

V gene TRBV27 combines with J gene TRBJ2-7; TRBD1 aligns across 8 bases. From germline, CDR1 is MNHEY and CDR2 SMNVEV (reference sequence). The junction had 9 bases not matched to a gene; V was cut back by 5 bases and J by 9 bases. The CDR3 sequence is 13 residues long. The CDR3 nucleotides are TGTGCCAGCAGTACCCGACAGGGGTGGGTGCAGTACTTC. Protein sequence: CASSTRQGWVQYF.

This CDR3 reads CASSPGRGTYGYTF. CDR3 coding DNA: TGTGCCAGCAGCCCGGGCCGAGGGACCTATGGCTACACCTTC. The chain couples TRBV6-5 to TRBJ1-2; perhaps TRBD1 as D (5 bases). Germline V lookup: CDR1 MNHEY, CDR2 SVGAGI. V was cut by 6 bases and J by 4 bases, with 15 bases left in between. The CDR3 runs 14 residues.

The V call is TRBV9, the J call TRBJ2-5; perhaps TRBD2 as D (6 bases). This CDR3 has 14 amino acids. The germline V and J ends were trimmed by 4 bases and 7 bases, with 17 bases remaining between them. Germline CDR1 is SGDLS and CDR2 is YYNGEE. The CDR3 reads CASSPLGQGGTQYF. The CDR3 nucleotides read TGTGCCAGCAGCCCCCTAGGGCAGGGAGGGACCCAGTACTTC.

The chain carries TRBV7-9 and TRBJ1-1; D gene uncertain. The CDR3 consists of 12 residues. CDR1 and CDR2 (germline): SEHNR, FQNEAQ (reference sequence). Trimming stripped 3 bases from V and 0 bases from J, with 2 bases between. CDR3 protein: CASSLVNTEAFF. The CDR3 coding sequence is TGTGCCAGCAGCTTGGTGAACACTGAAGCTTTCTTT.

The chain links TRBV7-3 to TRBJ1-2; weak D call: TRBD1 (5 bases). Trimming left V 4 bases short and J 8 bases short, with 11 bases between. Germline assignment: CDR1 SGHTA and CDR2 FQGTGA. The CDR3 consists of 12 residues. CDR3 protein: CASSSDGAGYTF. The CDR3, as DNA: TGTGCCAGCAGCTCGGACGGGGCCGGCTACACCTTC.

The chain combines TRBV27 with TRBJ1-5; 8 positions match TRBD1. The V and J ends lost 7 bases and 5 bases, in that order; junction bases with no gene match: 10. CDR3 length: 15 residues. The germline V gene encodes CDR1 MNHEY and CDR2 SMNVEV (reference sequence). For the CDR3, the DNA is TGTGCCAGCACCGACATATACAGGGGGGATCAGCCCCAGCATTTT. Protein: CASTDIYRGDQPQHF.

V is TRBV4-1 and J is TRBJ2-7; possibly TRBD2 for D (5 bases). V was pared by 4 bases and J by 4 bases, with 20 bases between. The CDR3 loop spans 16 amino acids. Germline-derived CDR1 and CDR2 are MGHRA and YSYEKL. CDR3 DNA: TGCGCCAGCAGCCTAAACTCGGGGATCCTTTTTTACGAGCAGTACTTC. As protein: CASSLNSGILFYEQYF.

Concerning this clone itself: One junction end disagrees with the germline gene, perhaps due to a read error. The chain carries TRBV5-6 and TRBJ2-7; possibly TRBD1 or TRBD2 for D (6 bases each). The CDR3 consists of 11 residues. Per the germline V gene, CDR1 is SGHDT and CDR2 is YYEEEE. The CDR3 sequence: CASSFRGGWDF. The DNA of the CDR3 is TGTGCCAGCAGCTTCAGGGGAGGTTGGGACTTC.

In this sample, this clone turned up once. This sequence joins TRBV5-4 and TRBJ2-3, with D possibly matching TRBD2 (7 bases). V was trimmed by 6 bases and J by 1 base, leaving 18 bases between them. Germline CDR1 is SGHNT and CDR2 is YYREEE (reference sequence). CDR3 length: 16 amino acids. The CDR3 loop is CASKRTAGAGTDTQYF. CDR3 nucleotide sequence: TGTGCCAGCAAACGGACGGCGGGGGCGGGCACAGATACGCAGTATTTT.

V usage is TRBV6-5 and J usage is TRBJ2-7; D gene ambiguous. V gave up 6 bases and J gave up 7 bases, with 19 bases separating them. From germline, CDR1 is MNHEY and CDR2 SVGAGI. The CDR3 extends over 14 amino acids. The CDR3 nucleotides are TGTGCCAGCAGGTCCCGTCTCGCGGCCAAGGAGCAGTACTTC. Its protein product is CASRSRLAAKEQYF.

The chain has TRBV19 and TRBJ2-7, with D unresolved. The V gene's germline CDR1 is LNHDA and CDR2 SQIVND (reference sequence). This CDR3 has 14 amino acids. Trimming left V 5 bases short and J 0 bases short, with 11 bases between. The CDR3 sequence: CASSPGRSSYEQYF. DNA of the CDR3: TGTGCCAGTAGTCCTGGACGGAGCTCCTACGAGCAGTACTTC.

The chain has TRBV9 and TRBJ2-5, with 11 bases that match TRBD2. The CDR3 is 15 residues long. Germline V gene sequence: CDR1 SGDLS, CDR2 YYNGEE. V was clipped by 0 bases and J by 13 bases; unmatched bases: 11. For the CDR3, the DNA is TGTGCCAGCAGCGTAGCACTAGCGGGGGCCCCCTTCCTGTACTTC. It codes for CASSVALAGAPFLYF.